This record looks at one T cell receptor (beta chain) sequence and its context. This entry comes from a study of T cells in Graves' hyperthyroidism and ophthalmopathy. CDR1 SGHAT and CDR2 FQNNGV come from the germline V gene. Trimming took 5 bases from V and 6 from J, leaving 16 bases between them. The CDR3 length is 14 residues. TCR beta CDR3 regions were amplified from RNA transcripts. First-round RT-PCR of the TCR CDR3 relied on the HTBI primer set. Each CDR3 protein gets one entry after TCRdb re-called the multiplex PCR reads with MiXCR. The table includes about 720,000 distinct CDR3 sequences, over 15% detected once.

The receptor was derived from a woman aged 45-59 years with Graves' hyperthyroidism that later progressed to Graves' ophthalmopathy. The chain employs TRBV11-2 and TRBJ1-2; maybe TRBD1 (6 bases). The specimen sequenced was blood. CDR3 nucleotides: TGTGCCAGCAGCCAATTAGGGGGGTCGGATGGCTACACCTTC. It encodes CASSQLGGSDGYTF.